This is a list of T cell receptor beta chains from one sample in a study of cytomegalovirus exposure and HLA in healthy donors. Clones were sequenced by immunoSEQ multiplex PCR, and TCRdb holds only the in-frame ones, with some missing. The sample has more than 150,000 clones; approximately 81% are singletons. Sequenced material: PBMCs. Receptors originate from a man in his fifties or sixties in good health and CMV-seropositive. CDR3s include the opening cysteine and the closing phenylalanine or tryptophan. The D gene is left open where the match is weak. Only part of the rows carry a size: once, few, many, or a class if the clone is expanded.

abundance,j_gene,d_gene,len,v_gene,CDR3nt,CDR3aa
.,TRBJ1-4,TRBD1,15,TRBV5-1,TGCGCCAGCAGCCTCGGGACAGGAACCATTGAAAAACTGTTTTTT,CASSLGTGTIEKLFF
.,TRBJ1-1,TRBD1,13,TRBV5-1,TGCGCCAGCAGTCCCGGACAGGGCACTGAAGCTTTCTTT,CASSPGQGTEAFF
once,TRBJ1-2,TRBD1,13,TRBV7-9,TGTGCCAGCAGCTTCGGGACAGACTATGGCTACACCTTC,CASSFGTDYGYTF
.,TRBJ2-5,.,14,TRBV10-1,TGCGCCAGCAGTGAGTCGCCGGGGCAAGAGACCCAGTACTTC,CASSESPGQETQYF
.,TRBJ2-7,TRBD1,14,TRBV5-1,TGCGCCAGCAGCTCGAGGACAGGGGAGTACGAGCAGTACTTC,CASSSRTGEYEQYF
.,TRBJ2-1,.,15,TRBV27,TGTGCCAGCAGTTTTGGGCGCTCCTCCTACAATGAGCAGTTCTTC,CASSFGRSSYNEQFF
.,TRBJ2-5,TRBD2,16,TRBV9,TGTGCCAGCAGCGTAGCGGCGGGGGGATCCCAAGAGACCCAGTACTTC,CASSVAAGGSQETQYF
.,TRBJ2-1,.,15,TRBV7-9,TGTGCCAGCAGCCCCACTTATATTGTGCGCGATGAGCAGTTCTTC,CASSPTYIVRDEQFF
.,TRBJ2-1,.,13,TRBV30,TGTGCCTGGAGTCCCGGGACTTACAATGAGCAGTTCTTC,CAWSPGTYNEQFF
once,TRBJ1-4,.,15,TRBV7-2,TGTGCCAGCAGCTTAAACCGCGGACGGGGTGAAAAACTGTTTTTT,CASSLNRGRGEKLFF
.,TRBJ2-1,TRBD1,14,TRBV28,TGTGCCAGCAGTTTAGGGACAGATTACAATGAGCAGTTCTTC,CASSLGTDYNEQFF
.,TRBJ1-1,TRBD1,16,TRBV4-1,TGCGCCAGCAGCCAGGAATTCCACAAGCCCCAGGGGGGAGCTTTCTTT,CASSQEFHKPQGGAFF
once,TRBJ2-7,TRBD1,17,TRBV6-1,TGTGCCAGCAGTGGGTTCACGAGGACAGGGCTTTCCTACGAGCAGTACTTC,CASSGFTRTGLSYEQYF
.,TRBJ2-2,TRBD2,14,TRBV7-8,TGTGCCAGCAGCTGGGGTAGCGGGAGGGGGGAGCTGTTTTTT,CASSWGSGRGELFF
.,TRBJ1-4,TRBD1,15,TRBV25-1,TGTGCCAGCAGTGACCCAGGACAGGGAGGTGAAAAACTGTTTTTT,CASSDPGQGGEKLFF
.,TRBJ1-5,.,13,TRBV2,TGTGCCAGTGGCGGCGATAGCAATCAGCCCCAGCATTTT,CASGGDSNQPQHF
.,TRBJ1-5,.,12,TRBV27,TGTGCCACAGGGGTTAGCAATCAGCCCCAGCATTTT,CATGVSNQPQHF
.,TRBJ2-2,TRBD1,15,TRBV18,TGTGCCAGCTCGGCGACAGGGGGCAACACCGGGGAGCTGTTTTTT,CASSATGGNTGELFF
.,TRBJ1-5,TRBD1,12,TRBV30,TGTGCTTCGGGGACAGGGGTAGGAGCCCAGCATTTT,CASGTGVGAQHF
.,TRBJ2-5,TRBD1,14,TRBV7-3,TGTGCCAGCAGCCCTGGACAGGGACAAGAGACCCAGTACTTC,CASSPGQGQETQYF